This TCR beta chain derives from a study of Ad26.COV2.S vaccination and SARS-CoV-2 variants. Overall study findings and caveats: There was reportedly substantial breadth in spike-specific CD8+ and CD4+ T cell responses after vaccination. Vaccine recipients surpassed placebo recipients in spike-specific TCR breadth. Recipients of vaccine and of placebo showed similar breadth of their non-spike TCR repertoires. TCR breadth and depth analyses may have underestimated total T cell responses.

Germline-derived CDR1 and CDR2 are SQVTM and ANQGSEA. The CDR3 numbers 9 amino acids, ends counted. Treatment given: about 20 received Ad26.COV2.S at low or high dose, single or two shots; roughly 5 received placebo; per-sample allocation not given. Sampling took place 63 days after the first vaccine or placebo injection. This clone was counted between two and nine times. The antigen remains undetermined. No conserved phenylalanine or tryptophan ends this CDR3, so it is likely a read error. The DNA is omitted, as the CDR3 cannot be located on it reliably, and the CDR3 follows TCRdb's listing. Profiling relied on immunoSEQ multiplex PCR, and the TCRdb table lists in-frame clones only, not all of them. The sample comprises around 320,000 clones, 85% of which are singletons, and around 2.2% rests with the top ten.

The sample here was peripheral blood, taken in a trial of Ad26.COV2.S vaccine versus placebo. This clonotype was sampled from a person between 18 and 65 years old who received the Ad26.COV2.S COVID-19 vaccine or a placebo. V and J are TRBV29-1 and TRBJ1-3. CDR3 protein: CSVETRLCL.